This TCR beta chain comes out of a study of blood T cell repertoires in COVID-19. For this clone: Other DNA sequences in the same sample also yield this CDR3.

Sequencing was performed with immunoSEQ multiplex PCR; in TCRdb, only in-frame clones are kept and a portion is missing. This sample has about 140,000 clones, with roughly 80% found just once. Trimming took 3 bases from V and 2 from J; bases not matched to a gene: 3. The CDR3 totals 16 residues. Germline CDR1 and CDR2: SGHRS and YFSETQ. The sequencing input was peripheral blood. The V call is TRBV5-1, the J call TRBJ2-3, with 13 positions matching TRBD2. The receptor was isolated from a woman aged 55-75 years with acute or convalescent COVID-19. CDR3 DNA sequence: TGCGCCAGCAGCTGGGGGACTAGCGGGACCACAGATACGCAGTATTTT. Encoded protein: CASSWGTSGTTDTQYF.